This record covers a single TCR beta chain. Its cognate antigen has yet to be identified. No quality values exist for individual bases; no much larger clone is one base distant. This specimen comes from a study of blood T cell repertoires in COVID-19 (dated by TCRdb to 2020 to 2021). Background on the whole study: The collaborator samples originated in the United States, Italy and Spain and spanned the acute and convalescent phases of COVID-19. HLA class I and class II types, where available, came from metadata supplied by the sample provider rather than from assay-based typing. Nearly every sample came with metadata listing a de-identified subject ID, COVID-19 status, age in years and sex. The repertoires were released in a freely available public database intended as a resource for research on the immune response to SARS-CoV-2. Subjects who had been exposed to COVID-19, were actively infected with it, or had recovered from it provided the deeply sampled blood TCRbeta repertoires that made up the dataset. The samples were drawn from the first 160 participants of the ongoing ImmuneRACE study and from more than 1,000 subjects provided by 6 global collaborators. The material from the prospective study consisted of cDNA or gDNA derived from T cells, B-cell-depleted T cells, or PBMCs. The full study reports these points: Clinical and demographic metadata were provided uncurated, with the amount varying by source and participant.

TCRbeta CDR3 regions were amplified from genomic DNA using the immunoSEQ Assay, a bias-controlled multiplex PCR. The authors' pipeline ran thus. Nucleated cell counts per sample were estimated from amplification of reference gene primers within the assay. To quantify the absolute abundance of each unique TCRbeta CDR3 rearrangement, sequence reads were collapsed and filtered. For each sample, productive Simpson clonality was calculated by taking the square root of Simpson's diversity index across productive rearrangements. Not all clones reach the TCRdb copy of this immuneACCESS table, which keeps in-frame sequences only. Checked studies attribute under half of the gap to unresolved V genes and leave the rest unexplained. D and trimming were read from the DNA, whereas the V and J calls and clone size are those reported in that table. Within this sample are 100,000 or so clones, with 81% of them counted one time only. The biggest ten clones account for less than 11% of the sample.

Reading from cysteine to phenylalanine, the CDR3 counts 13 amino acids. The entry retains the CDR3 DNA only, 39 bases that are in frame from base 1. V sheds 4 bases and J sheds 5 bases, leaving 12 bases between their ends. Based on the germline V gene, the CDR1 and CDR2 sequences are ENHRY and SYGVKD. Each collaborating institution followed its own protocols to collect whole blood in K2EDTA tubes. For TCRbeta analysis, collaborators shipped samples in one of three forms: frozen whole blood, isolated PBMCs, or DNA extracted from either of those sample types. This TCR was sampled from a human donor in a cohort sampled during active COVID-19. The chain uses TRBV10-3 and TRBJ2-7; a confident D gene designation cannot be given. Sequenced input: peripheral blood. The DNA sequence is TGTGCCATCAGTGGAAACGGGTGGGACGAGCAGTACTTC. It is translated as CAISGNGWDEQYF.